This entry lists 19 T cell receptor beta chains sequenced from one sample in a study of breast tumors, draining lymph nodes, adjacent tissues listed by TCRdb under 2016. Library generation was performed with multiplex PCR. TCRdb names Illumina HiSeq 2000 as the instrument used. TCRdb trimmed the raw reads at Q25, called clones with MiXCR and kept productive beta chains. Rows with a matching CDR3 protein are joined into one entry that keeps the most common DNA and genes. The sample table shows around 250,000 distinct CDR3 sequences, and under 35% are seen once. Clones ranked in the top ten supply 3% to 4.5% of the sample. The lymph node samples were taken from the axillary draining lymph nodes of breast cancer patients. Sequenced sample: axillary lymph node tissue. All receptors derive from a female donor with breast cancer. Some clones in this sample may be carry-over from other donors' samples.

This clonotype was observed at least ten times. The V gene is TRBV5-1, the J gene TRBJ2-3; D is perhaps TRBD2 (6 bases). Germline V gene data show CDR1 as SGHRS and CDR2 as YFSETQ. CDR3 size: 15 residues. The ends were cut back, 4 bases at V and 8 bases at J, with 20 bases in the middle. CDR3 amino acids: CASSPGPASEGTQYF. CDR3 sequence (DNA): TGCGCCAGCAGCCCGGGACCTGCCTCGGAGGGTACGCAGTATTTT.

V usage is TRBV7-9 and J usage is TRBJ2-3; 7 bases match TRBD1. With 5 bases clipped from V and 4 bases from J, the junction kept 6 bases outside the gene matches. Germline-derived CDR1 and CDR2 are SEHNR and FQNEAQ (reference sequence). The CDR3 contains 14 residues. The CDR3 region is CASSPDRAPDTQYF. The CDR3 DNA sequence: TGTGCCAGCAGCCCCGACAGGGCCCCAGATACGCAGTATTTT.

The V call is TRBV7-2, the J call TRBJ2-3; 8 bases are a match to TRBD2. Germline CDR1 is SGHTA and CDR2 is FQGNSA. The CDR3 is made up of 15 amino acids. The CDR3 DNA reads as TGTGCGTCTCGTCAGGCGGGGGGTTCCACAGATACGCAGTATTTT. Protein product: CASRQAGGSTDTQYF.

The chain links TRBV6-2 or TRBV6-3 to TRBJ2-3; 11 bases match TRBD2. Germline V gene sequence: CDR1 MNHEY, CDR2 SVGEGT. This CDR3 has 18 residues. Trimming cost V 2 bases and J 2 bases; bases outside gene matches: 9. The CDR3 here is CASSYSTTSGANTDTQYF. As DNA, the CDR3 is TGTGCCAGCAGTTACAGTACGACTAGCGGGGCGAACACAGATACGCAGTATTTT.

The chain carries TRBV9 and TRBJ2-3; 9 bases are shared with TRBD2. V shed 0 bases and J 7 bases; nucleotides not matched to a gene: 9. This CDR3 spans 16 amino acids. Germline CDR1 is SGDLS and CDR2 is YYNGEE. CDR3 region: CASSVGISGSGNTQYF. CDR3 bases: TGTGCCAGCAGCGTAGGTATTAGCGGGAGTGGAAATACGCAGTATTTT.

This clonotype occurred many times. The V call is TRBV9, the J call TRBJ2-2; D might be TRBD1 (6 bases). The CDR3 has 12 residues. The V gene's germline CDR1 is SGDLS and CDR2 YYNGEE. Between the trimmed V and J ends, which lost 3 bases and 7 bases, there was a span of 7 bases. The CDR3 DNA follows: TGTGCCAGCAGCGACAGGGACGGGGAGCTGTTTTTT. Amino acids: CASSDRDGELFF.

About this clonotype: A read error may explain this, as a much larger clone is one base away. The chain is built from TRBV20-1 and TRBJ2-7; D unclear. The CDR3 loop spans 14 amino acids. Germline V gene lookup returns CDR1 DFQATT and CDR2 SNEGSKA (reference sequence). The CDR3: CSARFGRISSEQYF. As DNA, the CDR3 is TGCAGTGCTAGGTTCGGGCGAATCTCCTCCGAGCAGTACTTC.

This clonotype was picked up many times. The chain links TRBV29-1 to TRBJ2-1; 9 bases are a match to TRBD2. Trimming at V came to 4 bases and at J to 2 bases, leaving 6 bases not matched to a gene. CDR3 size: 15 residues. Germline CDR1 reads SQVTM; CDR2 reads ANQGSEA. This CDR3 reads CSVVVASGTYNEQFF. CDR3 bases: TGCAGCGTTGTCGTGGCTAGCGGGACCTACAATGAGCAGTTCTTC.

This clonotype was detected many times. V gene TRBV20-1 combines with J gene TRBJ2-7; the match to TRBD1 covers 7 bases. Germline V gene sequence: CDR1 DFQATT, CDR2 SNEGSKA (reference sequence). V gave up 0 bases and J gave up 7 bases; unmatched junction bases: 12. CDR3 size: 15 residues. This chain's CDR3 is CSARDRDSFPREQYF. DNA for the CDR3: TGCAGTGCTAGAGACCGGGACAGCTTTCCAAGGGAGCAGTACTTC.

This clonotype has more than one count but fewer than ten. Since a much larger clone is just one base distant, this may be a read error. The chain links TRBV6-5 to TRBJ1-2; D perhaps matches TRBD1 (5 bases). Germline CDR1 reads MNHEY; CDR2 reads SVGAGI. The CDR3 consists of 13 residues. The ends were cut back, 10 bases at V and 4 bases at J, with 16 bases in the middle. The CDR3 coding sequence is TGTGCCACGGGGCCAACTGGAGGCTATGGCTACACCTTC. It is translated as CATGPTGGYGYTF.

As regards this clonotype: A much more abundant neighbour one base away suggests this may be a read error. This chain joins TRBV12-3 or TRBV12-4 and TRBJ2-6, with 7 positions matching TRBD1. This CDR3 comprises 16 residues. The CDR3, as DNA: TGTGCCAGCAGTCGCGACAGGGCACCTGGGGCCAACGTCCTGGCTTTC. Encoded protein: CASSRDRAPGANVLAF.

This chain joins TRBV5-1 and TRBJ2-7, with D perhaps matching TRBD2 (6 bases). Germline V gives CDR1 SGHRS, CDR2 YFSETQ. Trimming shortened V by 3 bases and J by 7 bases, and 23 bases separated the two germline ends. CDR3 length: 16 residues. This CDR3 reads CASSWGDGTNTGEQYF. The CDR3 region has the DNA TGCGCCAGCAGCTGGGGGGACGGAACGAACACCGGGGAGCAGTACTTC. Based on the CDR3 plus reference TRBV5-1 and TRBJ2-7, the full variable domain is KAGVTQTPRYLIKTRGQQVTLSCSPISGHRSVSWYQQTPGQGLQFLFEYFSETQRNKGNFPGRFSGRQFSNSRSEMNVSTLELGDSALYLCASSWGDGTNTGEQYFGPGTRLTVT.

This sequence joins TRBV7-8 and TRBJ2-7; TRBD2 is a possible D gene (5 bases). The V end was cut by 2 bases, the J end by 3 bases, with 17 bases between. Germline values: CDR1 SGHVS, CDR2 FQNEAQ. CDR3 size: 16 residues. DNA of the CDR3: TGTGCCAGCAGCTTATCTCGAGTCGGACTGAACTACGAGCAGTACTTC. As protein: CASSLSRVGLNYEQYF.

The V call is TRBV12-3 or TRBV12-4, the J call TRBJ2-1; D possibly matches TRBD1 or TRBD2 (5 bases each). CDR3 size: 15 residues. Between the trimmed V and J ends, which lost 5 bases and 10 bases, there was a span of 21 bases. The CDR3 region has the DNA TGTGCCAGCAGTGTGCGTTCGGGACCCAAAGGGGAGCAGTTCTTC. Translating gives CASSVRSGPKGEQFF.

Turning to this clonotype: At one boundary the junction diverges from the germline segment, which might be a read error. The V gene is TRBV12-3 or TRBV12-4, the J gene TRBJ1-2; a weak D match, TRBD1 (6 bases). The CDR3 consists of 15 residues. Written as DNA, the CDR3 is TGTGCCAGCAGTATCAGTGACAGGTTCAACTATGGCCACACCTTC. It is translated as CASSISDRFNYGHTF.

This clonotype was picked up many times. CDR3 residues: CSARPSAEQYF. The CDR3, as DNA: TGCAGTGCTAGACCTAGCGCCGAGCAGTACTTC. The V call is TRBV20-1, the J call TRBJ2-7; a possible D gene is TRBD2 (6 bases). CDR1 DFQATT and CDR2 SNEGSKA come from the germline V gene (reference sequence). The CDR3 covers 11 residues. V lost 2 bases to trimming and J lost 6 bases, with 8 bases between them.

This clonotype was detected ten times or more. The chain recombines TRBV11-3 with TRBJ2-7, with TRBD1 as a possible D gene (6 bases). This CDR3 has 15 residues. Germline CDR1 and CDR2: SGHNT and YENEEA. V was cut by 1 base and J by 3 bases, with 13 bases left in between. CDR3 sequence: CASSLGVGASYEQYF. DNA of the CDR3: TGTGCCAGCAGCTTAGGCGTGGGGGCGAGCTACGAGCAGTACTTC.

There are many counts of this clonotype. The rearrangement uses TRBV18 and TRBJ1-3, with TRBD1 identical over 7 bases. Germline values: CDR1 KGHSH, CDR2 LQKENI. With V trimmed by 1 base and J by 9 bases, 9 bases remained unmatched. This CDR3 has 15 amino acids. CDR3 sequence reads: CASSPQTGRDGTIYF. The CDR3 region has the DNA TGTGCCAGCTCACCACAGACAGGGCGGGACGGCACCATATATTTT.

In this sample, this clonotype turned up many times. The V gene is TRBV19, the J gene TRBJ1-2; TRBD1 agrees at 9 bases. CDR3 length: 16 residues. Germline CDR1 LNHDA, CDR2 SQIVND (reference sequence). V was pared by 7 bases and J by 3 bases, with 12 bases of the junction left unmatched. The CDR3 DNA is TGTGCCAGTAACAACCCCGGGACAGGGACTTACTATGGCTACACCTTC. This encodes CASNNPGTGTYYGYTF.